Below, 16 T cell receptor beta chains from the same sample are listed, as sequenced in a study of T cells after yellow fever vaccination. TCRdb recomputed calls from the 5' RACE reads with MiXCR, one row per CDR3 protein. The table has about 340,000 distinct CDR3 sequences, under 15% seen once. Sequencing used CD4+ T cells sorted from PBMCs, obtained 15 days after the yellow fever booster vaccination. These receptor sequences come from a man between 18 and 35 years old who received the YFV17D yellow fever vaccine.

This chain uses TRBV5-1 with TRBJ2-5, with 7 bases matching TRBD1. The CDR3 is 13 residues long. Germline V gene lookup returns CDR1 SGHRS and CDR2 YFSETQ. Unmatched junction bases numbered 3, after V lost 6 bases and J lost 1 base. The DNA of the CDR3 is TGCGCCAGCACCCGGGACAGCCAAGAGACCCAGTACTTC. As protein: CASTRDSQETQYF.

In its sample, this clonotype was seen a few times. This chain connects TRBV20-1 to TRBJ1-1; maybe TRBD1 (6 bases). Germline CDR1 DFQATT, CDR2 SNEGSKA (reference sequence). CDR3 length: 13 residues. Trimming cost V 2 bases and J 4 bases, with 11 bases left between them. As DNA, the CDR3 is TGCAGTGCTAGACCCGACAGGACCACTGAAGCTTTCTTT. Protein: CSARPDRTTEAFF.

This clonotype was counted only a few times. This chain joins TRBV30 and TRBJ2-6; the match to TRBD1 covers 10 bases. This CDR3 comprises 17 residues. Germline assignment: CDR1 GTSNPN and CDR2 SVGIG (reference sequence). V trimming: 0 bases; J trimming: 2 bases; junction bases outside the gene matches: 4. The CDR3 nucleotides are TGTGCCTGGAGTGTTTTGGGACAGGGGCCTGGGGCCAACGTCCTGACTTTC. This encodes CAWSVLGQGPGANVLTF.

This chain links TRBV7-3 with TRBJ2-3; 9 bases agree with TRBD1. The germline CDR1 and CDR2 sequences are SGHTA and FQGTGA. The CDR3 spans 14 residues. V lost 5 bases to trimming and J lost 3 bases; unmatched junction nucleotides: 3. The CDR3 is CASSADRGTDTQYF. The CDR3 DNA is TGTGCCAGCAGCGCGGACAGGGGTACAGATACGCAGTATTTT.

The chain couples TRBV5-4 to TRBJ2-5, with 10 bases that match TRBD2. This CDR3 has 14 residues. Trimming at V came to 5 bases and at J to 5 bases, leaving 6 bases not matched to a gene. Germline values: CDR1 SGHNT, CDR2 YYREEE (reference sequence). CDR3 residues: CASRSSGGAETQYF. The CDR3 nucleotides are TGTGCCAGCAGGTCGAGCGGGGGGGCTGAGACCCAGTACTTC.

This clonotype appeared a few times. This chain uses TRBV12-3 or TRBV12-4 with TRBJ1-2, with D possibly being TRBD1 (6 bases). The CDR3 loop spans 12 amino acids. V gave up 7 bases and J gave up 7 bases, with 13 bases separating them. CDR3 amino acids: CASTHRETGYTF. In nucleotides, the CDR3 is TGTGCCAGCACCCACAGGGAAACTGGCTACACCTTC.

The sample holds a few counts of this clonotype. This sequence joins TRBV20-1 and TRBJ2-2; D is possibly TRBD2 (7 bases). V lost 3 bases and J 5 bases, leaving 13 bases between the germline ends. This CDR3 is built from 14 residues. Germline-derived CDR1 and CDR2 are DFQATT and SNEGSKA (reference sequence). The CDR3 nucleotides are TGCAGTGCTAGCGGGGGGCGGAGGACCGGGGAGCTGTTTTTT. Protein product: CSASGGRRTGELFF.

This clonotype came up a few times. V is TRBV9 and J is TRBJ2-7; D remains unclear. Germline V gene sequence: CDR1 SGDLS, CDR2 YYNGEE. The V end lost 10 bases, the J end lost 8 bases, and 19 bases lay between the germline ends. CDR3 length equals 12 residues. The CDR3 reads CAADQLLYQQYF. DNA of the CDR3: TGTGCCGCAGACCAACTCCTGTATCAGCAGTACTTC.

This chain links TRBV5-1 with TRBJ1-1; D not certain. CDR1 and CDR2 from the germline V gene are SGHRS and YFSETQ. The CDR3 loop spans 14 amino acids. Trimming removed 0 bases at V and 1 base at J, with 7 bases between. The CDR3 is CASSLVTRNTEAFF. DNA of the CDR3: TGCGCCAGCAGCTTGGTAACCAGGAACACTGAAGCTTTCTTT.

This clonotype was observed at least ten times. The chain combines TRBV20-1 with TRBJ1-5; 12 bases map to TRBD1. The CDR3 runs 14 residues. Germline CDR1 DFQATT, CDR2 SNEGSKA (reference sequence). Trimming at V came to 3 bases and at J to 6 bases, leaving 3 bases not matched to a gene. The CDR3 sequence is CSARGQGAGQPQHF. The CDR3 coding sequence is TGCAGTGCTAGGGGACAGGGGGCCGGTCAGCCCCAGCATTTT.

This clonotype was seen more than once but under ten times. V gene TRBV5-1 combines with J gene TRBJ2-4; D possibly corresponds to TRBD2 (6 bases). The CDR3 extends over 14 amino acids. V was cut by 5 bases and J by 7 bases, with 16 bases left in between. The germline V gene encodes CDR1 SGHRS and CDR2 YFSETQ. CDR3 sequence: CASSGGSFGNIQYF. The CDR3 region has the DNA TGCGCCAGCAGTGGGGGGAGTTTCGGTAACATTCAGTACTTC.

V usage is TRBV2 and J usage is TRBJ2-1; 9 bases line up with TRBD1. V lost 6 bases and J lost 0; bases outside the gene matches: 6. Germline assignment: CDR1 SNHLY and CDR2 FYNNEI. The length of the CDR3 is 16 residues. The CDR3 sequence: CASREPGQGSYNEQFF. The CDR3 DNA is TGTGCCAGCAGGGAGCCGGGACAGGGCTCCTACAATGAGCAGTTCTTC.

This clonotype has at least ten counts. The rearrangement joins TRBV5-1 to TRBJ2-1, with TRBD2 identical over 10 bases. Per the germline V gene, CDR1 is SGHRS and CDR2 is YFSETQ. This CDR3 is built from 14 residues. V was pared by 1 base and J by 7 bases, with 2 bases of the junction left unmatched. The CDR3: CASSLTSGANEQFF. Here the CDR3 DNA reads TGCGCCAGCAGCTTGACTAGCGGGGCGAATGAGCAGTTCTTC.

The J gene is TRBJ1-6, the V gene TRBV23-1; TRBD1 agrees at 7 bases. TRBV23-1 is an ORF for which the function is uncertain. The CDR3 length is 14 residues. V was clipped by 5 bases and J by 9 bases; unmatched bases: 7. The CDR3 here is CASSTRQGFSPLHF. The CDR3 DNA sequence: TGCGCCAGCAGTACCCGACAGGGTTTTTCACCCCTCCACTTT.

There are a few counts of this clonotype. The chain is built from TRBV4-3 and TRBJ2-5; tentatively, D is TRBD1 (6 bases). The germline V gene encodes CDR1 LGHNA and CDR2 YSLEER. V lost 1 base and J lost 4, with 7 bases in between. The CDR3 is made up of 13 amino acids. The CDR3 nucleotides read TGCGCCAGCAGCCAAGGAGGGGGAGAGACCCAGTACTTC. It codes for CASSQGGGETQYF.

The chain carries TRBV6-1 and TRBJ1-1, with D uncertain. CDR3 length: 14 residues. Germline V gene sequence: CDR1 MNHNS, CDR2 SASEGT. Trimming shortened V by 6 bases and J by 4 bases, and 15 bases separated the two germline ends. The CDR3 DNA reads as TGTGCCAGCAGGAGGGAGCCCGCGGCCACTGAAGCTTTCTTT. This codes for CASRREPAATEAFF.